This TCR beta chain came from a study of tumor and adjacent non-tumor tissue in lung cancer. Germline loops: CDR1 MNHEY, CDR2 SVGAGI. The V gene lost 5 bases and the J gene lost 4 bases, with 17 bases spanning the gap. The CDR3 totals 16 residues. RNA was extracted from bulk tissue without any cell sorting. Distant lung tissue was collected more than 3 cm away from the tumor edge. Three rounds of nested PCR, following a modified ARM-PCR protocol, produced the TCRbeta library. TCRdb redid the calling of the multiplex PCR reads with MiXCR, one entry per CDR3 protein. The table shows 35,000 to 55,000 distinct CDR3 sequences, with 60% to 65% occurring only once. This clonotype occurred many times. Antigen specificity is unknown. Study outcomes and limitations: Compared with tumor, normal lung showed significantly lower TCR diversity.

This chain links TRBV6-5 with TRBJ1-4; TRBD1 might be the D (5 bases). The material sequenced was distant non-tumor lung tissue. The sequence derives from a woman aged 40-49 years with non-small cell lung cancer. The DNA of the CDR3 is TGTGCCAGCAGTACCCACTCCGGGCAGGGTAATGAAAAACTGTTTTTT. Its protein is CASSTHSGQGNEKLFF.